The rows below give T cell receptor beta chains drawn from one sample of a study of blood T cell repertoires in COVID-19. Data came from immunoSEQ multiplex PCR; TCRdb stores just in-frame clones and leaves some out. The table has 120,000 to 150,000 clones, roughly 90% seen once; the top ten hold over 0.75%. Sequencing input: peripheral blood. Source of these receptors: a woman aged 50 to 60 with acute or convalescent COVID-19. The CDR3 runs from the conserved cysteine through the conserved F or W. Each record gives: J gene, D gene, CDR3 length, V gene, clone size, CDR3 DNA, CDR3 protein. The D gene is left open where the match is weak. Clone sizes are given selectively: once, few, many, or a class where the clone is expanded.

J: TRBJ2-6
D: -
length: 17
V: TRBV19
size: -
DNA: TGTGCCAGTAGCCTAGCGTCCCCGGGGTCTGGGGCCAACGTCCTGACTTTC
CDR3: CASSLASPGSGANVLTF

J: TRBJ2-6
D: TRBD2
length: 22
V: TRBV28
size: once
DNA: TGTGCCAGCAGGGGGACTAGCGGGACCTATCCAAAACTCGACTCTGGGGCCAACGTCCTGACTTTC
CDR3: CASRGTSGTYPKLDSGANVLTF

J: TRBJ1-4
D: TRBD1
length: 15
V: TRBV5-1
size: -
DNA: TGCGCCAGCAGCTCAAGACAGGGCGAGAATGAAAAACTGTTTTTT
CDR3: CASSSRQGENEKLFF

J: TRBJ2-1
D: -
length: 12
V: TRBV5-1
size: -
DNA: TGCGCCAGCGCCCTAGACTACAATGAGCAGTTCTTC
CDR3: CASALDYNEQFF

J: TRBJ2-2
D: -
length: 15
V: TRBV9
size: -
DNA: TGTGCCAGCAGCGTAGCTGGAGGGTTATCCGGGGAGCTGTTTTTT
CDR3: CASSVAGGLSGELFF

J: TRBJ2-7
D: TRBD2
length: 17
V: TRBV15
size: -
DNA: TGTGCCACCAGCATCGGACTAGCGGGAGAACGGAACCACGAGCAGTACTTC
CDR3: CATSIGLAGERNHEQYF

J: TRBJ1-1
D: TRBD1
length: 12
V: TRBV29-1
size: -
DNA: TGCAGCGTTCACAGGGGAGACACTGAAGCTTTCTTT
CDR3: CSVHRGDTEAFF

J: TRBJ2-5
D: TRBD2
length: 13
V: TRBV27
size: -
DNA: TGTGCCAGCAGGCTAGCGGGAGGCCCCGATCAGTACTTC
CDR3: CASRLAGGPDQYF

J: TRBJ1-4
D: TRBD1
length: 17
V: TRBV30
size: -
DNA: TGTGCCTGGAGTGTACGGGACAGGGGTGGACAGAATGAAAAACTGTTTTTT
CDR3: CAWSVRDRGGQNEKLFF

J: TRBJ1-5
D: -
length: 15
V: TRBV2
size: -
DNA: TGTGCCAGCATGGACAGAAATTATAGCAATCAGCCCCAGCATTTT
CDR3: CASMDRNYSNQPQHF

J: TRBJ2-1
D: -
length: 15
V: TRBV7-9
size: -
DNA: TGTGCCAGCAGCCCCCGCGGAAATTCCTACAATGAGCAGTTCTTC
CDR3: CASSPRGNSYNEQFF

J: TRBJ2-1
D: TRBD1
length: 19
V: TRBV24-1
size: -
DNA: TGTGCCACCAGTGATTTAAGGACCGACAGGGGGAGCTCCTACAATGAGCAGTTCTTC
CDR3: CATSDLRTDRGSSYNEQFF

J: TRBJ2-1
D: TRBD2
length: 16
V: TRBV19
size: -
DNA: TGTGCCAGTACCCCACTAGCGGGAGGGGGCGCCAATGAGCAGTTCTTC
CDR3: CASTPLAGGGANEQFF

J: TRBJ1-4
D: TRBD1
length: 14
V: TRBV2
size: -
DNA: TGTGCCAGCAGTGCTAACAGGGGGCTAGAAAAACTGTTTTTT
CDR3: CASSANRGLEKLFF

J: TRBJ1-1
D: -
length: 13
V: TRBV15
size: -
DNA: TGTGCCACCACCGGAGTACCGAACACTGAAGCTTTCTTT
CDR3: CATTGVPNTEAFF

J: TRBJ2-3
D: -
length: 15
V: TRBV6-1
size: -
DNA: TGTGCCAGCAGTGACGGCAGGGTTGACACAGATACGCAGTATTTT
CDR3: CASSDGRVDTDTQYF

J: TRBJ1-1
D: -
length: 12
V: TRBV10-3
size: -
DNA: TGTGCCATCAAGTCCGGGTTAACTGAAGCTTTCTTT
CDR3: CAIKSGLTEAFF

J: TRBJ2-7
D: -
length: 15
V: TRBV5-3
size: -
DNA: TGTGCCAGAAGCTTCAGACAGTCCTCCTCCTACGAGCAGTACTTC
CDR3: CARSFRQSSSYEQYF

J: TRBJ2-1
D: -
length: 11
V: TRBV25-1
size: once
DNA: TGTGCCAGCAGGGACTGGGATGAGCAGTTCTTC
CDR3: CASRDWDEQFF

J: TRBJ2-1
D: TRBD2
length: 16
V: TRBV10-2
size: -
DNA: TGCGCCAGCAGTGAGTCAGGCGGGAGCTCCTACAATGAGCAGTTCTTC
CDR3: CASSESGGSSYNEQFF

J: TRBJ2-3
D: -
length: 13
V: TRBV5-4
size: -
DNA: TGTGCCAGCAGCTTGCCACACAGGGATACGCAGTATTTT
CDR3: CASSLPHRDTQYF

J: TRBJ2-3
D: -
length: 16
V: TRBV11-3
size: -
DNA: TGTGCCAGCAGCTCGGGGGTGGCGGGGAGCACAGATACGCAGTATTTT
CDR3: CASSSGVAGSTDTQYF

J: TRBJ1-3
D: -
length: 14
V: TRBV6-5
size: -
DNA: TGTGCCAGCAGCGCCGGGACATCTGGAAACACCATATATTTT
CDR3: CASSAGTSGNTIYF

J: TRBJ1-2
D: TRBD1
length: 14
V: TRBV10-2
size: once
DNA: TGCGCCAGCAGAAACAAGACAGGGGGCCATGGCTACACCTTC
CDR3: CASRNKTGGHGYTF

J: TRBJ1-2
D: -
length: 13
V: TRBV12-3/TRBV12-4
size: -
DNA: TGTGCCAGCAGTGCGCAGGGTATCAGAGGCTACACCTTC
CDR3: CASSAQGIRGYTF

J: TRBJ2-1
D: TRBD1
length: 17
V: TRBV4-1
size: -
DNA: TGCGCCAGCAGCCAAGATAGGGGACAGGGGACCTACAATGAGCAGTTCTTC
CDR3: CASSQDRGQGTYNEQFF

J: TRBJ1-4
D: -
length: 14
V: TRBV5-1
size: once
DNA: TGCGCCAGCAGCTTGGCCGGCGGCGGAGAAAAACTGTTTTTT
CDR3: CASSLAGGGEKLFF

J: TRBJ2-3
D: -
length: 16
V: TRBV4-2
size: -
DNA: TGTGCCAGCAGCCAAGCCACGCGAGGGTACACAGATACGCAGTATTTT
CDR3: CASSQATRGYTDTQYF

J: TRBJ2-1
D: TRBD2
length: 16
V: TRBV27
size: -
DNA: TGTGCCAGCAGCACTAGCGGGATTTCCCTAAATGGTGAGCAGTTCTTC
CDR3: CASSTSGISLNGEQFF

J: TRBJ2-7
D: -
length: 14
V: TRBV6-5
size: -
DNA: TGTGCCAGCAGTCAACAGGAAAGGAGCGACGAGCAGTACTTC
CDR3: CASSQQERSDEQYF

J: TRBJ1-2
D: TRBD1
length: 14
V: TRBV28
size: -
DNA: TGTGCCAGCAGGAACAGGGGGCGAAACTATGGCTACACCTTC
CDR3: CASRNRGRNYGYTF

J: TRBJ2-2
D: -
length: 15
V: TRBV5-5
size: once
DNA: TGTGCCAGCAGCTTGGCCCCAGGGAACACCGGGGAGCTGTTTTTT
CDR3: CASSLAPGNTGELFF

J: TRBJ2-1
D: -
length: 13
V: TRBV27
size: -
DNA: TGTGCCAGCAGTCCCCTCCCCCCTTATGAGCAGTTCTTC
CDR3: CASSPLPPYEQFF

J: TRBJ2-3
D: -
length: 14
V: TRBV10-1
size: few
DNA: TGCGCCAGCAGTGAGTCCCGGGGCACAGATACGCAGTATTTT
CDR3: CASSESRGTDTQYF

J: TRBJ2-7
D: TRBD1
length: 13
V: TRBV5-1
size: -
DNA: TGCGCCAGCAGCGTAGGGGACAGCTACGAGCAGTACTTC
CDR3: CASSVGDSYEQYF

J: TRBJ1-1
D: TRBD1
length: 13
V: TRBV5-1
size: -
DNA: TGCGCCAGCAGCACGGCAGGGGGCACTGAAGCTTTCTTT
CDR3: CASSTAGGTEAFF

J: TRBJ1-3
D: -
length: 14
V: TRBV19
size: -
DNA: TGTGCCAGTAGTATTGGCGGTTTAGGAAACACCATATATTTT
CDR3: CASSIGGLGNTIYF

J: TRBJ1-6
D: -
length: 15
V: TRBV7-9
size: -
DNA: TGTGCCAGCAGCTTAGGGGCCGCCTTGGATTCACCCCTCCACTTT
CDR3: CASSLGAALDSPLHF

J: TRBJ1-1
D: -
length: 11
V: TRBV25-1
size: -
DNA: TGTGCCAGCAGGGGGGGTACTGAAGCTTTCTTT
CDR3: CASRGGTEAFF

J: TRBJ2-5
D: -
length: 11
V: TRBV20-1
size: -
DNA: TGCAGTGCACTACTCCAAGAGACCCAGTACTTC
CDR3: CSALLQETQYF

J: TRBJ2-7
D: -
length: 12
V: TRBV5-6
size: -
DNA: TGTGCCAGCAGCTTACAGGGTTTCGAGCAGTACTTC
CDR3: CASSLQGFEQYF

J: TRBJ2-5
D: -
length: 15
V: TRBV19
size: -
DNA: TGTGCCAGTAGTATAATCCTCGGCCGAGGGGAGACCCAGTACTTC
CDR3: CASSIILGRGETQYF

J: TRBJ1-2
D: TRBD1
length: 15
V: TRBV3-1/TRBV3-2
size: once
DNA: TGTGCCAGCAGCCAAGATCTCAAGGGGGCGAGTGGCTACACCTTC
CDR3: CASSQDLKGASGYTF

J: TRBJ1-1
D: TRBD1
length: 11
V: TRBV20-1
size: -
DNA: TGCAGTGCTAGCGGGACAGTCCGCTTCTTCTTT
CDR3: CSASGTVRFFF

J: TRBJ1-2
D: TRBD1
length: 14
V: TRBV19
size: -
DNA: TGTGCCAGTAGTCCCTCAGGGGGCGACTATGGCTACACCTTC
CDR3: CASSPSGGDYGYTF

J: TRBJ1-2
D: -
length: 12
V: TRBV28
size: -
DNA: TGTGCCAGCAGCTCGGTCCTCTATGGCTACACCTTC
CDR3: CASSSVLYGYTF

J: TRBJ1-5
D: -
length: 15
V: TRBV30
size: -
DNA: TGTGCCTGGAGTTCAACACAGGACAGCAATCAGCCCCAGCATTTT
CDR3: CAWSSTQDSNQPQHF

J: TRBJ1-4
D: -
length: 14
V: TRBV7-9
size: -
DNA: TGTGCCAGCAGCTTAGGTCCAGGAGGGGAAAAACTGTTTTTT
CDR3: CASSLGPGGEKLFF

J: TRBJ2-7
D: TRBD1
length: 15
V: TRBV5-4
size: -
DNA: TGTGCCAGCAGCCGTGGACAGGGGGGATCCTACGAGCAGTACTTC
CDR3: CASSRGQGGSYEQYF

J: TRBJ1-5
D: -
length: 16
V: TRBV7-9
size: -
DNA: TGTGCCAGCAGCACCGGGAGGGCAGGTTCCAATCAGCCCCAGCATTTT
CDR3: CASSTGRAGSNQPQHF

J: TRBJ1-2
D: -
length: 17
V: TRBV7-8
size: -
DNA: TGTGCCAGCAGCTTAGCGCGGGTCACCCCAACTAACTATGGCTACACCTTC
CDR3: CASSLARVTPTNYGYTF

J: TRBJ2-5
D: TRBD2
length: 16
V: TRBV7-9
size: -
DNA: TGTGCCAGCAGCGTCGGACTAGCGGGTCTTCAAGAGACCCAGTACTTC
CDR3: CASSVGLAGLQETQYF

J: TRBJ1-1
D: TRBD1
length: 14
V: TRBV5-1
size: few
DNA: TGCGCCAGCAGCCCGGACAGGGTGAACACTGAAGCTTTCTTT
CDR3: CASSPDRVNTEAFF

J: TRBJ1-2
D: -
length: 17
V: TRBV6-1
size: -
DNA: TGTGCCAGCAGTGAAGCGCCTTTGGACCGAGGGAACTATGGCTACACCTTC
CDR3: CASSEAPLDRGNYGYTF